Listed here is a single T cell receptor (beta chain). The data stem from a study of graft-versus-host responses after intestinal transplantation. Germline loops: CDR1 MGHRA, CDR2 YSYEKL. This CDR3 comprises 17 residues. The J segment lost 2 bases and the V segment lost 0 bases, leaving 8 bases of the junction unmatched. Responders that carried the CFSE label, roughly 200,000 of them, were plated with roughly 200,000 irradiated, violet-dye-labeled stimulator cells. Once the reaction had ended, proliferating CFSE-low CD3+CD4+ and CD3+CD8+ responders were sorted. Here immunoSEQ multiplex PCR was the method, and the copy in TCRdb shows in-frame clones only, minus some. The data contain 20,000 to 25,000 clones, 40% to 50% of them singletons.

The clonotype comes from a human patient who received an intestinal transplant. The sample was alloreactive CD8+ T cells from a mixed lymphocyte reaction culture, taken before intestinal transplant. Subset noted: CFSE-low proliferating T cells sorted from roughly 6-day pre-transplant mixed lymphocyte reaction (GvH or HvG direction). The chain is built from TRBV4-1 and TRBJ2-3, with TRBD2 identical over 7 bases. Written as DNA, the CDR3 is TGCGCCAGCAGCCAAGATTATGCGGGAGTTAACACAGATACGCAGTATTTT. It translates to CASSQDYAGVNTDTQYF.